Listed here are 14 T cell receptor beta chains from one sample, sequenced in a study of blood T cell repertoires in COVID-19 (dated by TCRdb to 2020 to 2022). Library preparation was by the immunoSEQ multiplex PCR assay. TCRdb retrieved this table from immuneACCESS and kept in-frame rearrangements only. Not all clones are present; in checked studies, unresolved V genes account for under half, and no reason is known for the remainder. The sample profile shows tens of thousands of clones; around 85% of them were found once. The ten biggest clones cover 16% of the sample. Sequencing used peripheral blood. The origin of the receptors is a man aged 35-49 years with COVID-19, enrolled during active disease.

CDR3 loop: CASSLGQGKGETQYF. Here the CDR3 DNA reads TGCGCCAGCAGCTTGGGGCAGGGGAAGGGAGAGACCCAGTACTTC. V is TRBV5-1 and J is TRBJ2-5; the D gene is possibly TRBD1 (6 bases). The germline V gene has CDR1 SGHRS and CDR2 YFSETQ. The CDR3 is 15 amino acids. The V end was cut by 0 bases, the J end by 4 bases, with 13 bases between.

The chain has TRBV19 and TRBJ1-5, with D possibly TRBD1 on 6 matching bases. Germline lookup yields CDR1 LNHDA and CDR2 SQIVND (reference sequence). V lost 1 base to trimming and J lost 5 bases, with 9 bases between them. This CDR3 is 14 amino acids long. This chain's CDR3 is CASSIGTVHQPQHF. The CDR3 nucleotides are TGTGCCAGTAGTATAGGGACAGTCCATCAGCCCCAGCATTTT.

V usage is TRBV18 and J usage is TRBJ1-4; 8 bases agree with TRBD1. Losses at the gene ends were 2 bases for V and 7 bases for J; bases not matched to a gene: 9. From germline, CDR1 is KGHSH and CDR2 LQKENI. The CDR3 totals 16 residues. The CDR3 coding sequence is TGTGCCAGCTCACCAACATGGACAGGGTCGCGTGAAAAACTGTTTTTT. Encoded protein: CASSPTWTGSREKLFF. The full variable domain, rest sourced from reference TRBV18 and TRBJ1-4, is NAGVMQNPRHLVRRRGQEARLRCSPMKGHSHVYWYRQLPEEGLKFMVYLQKENIIDESGMPKERFSAEFPKEGPSILRIQQVVRGDSAAYFCASSPTWTGSREKLFFGSGTQLSVL.

The rearrangement joins TRBV2 to TRBJ2-7, with D perhaps TRBD1 (5 bases). Germline assignment: CDR1 SNHLY and CDR2 FYNNEI. V lost 2 bases, J lost 3 bases, and 11 bases lay in between. The CDR3 is 14 amino acids. The CDR3 protein is CASSEQGFFYEQYF. The CDR3 nucleotides read TGTGCCAGCAGTGAACAGGGCTTCTTCTACGAGCAGTACTTC.

This chain joins TRBV5-5 and TRBJ2-2; D unclear. Germline values: CDR1 SGHKS, CDR2 YYEKEE (reference sequence). The CDR3 contains 14 residues. Trimming took 7 bases from V and 1 from J, leaving 11 bases between them. This chain's CDR3 is CASLWAGNTGELFF. CDR3 nucleotide sequence: TGTGCCAGCCTTTGGGCAGGGAACACCGGGGAGCTGTTTTTT.

This clone was seen only once. The chain combines TRBV2 with TRBJ1-1; D is perhaps TRBD1 (5 bases). Germline CDR1 SNHLY, CDR2 FYNNEI. There are 12 residues in the CDR3. Trimming stripped 7 bases from V and 3 bases from J, with 9 bases between. CDR3 bases: TGTGCCAGCACGTACAGGCACACTGAAGCTTTCTTT. Translation gives CASTYRHTEAFF.

CDR3: CAWSPDRKAFF. The CDR3 DNA follows: TGTGCCTGGAGCCCAGACAGGAAAGCTTTCTTT. The chain uses TRBV30 and TRBJ1-1; a possible D gene is TRBD1 (6 bases). V lost 3 bases and J lost 9, with 11 bases in between. The CDR3 has 11 residues. Germline CDR1 reads GTSNPN; CDR2 reads SVGIG (reference sequence).

The gene calls are TRBV2 and TRBJ2-1; no clear D. The CDR3 has 14 amino acids. CDR1 and CDR2 (germline): SNHLY, FYNNEI. Trimming pared 7 bases from V and 0 bases from J, leaving 10 bases between. The CDR3 nucleotides are TGTGCCAGCATACCGCGGAGCTCCTACAATGAGCAGTTCTTC. Its protein is CASIPRSSYNEQFF.

This clone was picked up one time. J is TRBJ2-3 and V is TRBV15; 15 positions match TRBD2. The CDR3 loop spans 21 amino acids. The trim removed 0 bases at V and 0 bases at J, leaving 10 bases unmatched. CDR1 LNHNV and CDR2 YYDKDF come from the germline V gene (reference sequence). The DNA of the CDR3 is TGTGCCACCAGCAGAGACTTTTTTTGGACTAGCGGGGGGGGAAGCACAGATACGCAGTATTTT. Residues: CATSRDFFWTSGGGSTDTQYF.

The gene calls are TRBV10-3 and TRBJ1-4; 7 bases match TRBD1. CDR3 length: 15 amino acids. J lost 3 bases, V lost 6 bases, and 7 bases had no gene match. The germline V gene has CDR1 ENHRY and CDR2 SYGVKD. In DNA, the CDR3 is TGTGCCATCAGCCAGGGACAGATCGCTAATGAAAAACTGTTTTTT. Its translation: CAISQGQIANEKLFF.

The chain is built from TRBV5-6 and TRBJ2-5, with D tentatively TRBD2 (5 bases). Germline CDR1 reads SGHDT; CDR2 reads YYEEEE. The CDR3 runs 14 residues. Trimming left V 0 bases short and J 4 bases short, with 10 bases between. The CDR3 DNA is TGTGCCAGCAGCTTGGGGGCTAGCCCAGAGACCCAGTACTTC. It codes for CASSLGASPETQYF. Looking up the rest from reference TRBV5-6 and TRBJ2-5 gives the full variable domain: DAGVTQSPTHLIKTRGQQVTLRCSPKSGHDTVSWYQQALGQGPQFIFQYYEEEERQRGNFPDRFSGHQFPNYSSELNVNALLLGDSALYLCASSLGASPETQYFGPGTRLLVL.

The chain is built from TRBV6-5 and TRBJ2-7; the D gene is possibly TRBD2 (5 bases). The germline V and J ends were trimmed by 2 bases and 0 bases, with 8 bases remaining between them. CDR1 is MNHEY and CDR2 is SVGAGI in the germline V gene. The CDR3 runs to 14 residues. The CDR3 here is CASSYGSISYEQYF. CDR3 nucleotide sequence: TGTGCCAGCAGTTACGGGAGTATCTCCTACGAGCAGTACTTC.

This clone was recorded once. V usage is TRBV3-1 (or the pseudogene TRBV3-2) and J usage is TRBJ1-1, with 8 bases matching TRBD1. The CDR3 is 15 residues long. The germline V gene has CDR1 LGHDT and CDR2 YNNKEL (reference sequence). With V trimmed by 6 bases and J by 3 bases, 9 bases remained unmatched. This CDR3 reads CASRQRPQGDTEAFF. DNA for the CDR3: TGTGCCAGCAGGCAGCGGCCACAGGGGGACACTGAAGCTTTCTTT.

The J gene is TRBJ2-1, the V gene TRBV4-1; 9 nucleotides line up with TRBD2. Trimming at V came to 3 bases and at J to 8 bases, leaving 14 bases not matched to a gene. Germline CDR1 and CDR2: MGHRA and YSYEKL. The CDR3 has 17 amino acids. CDR3 region: CASSQGPRGAGGHEQFF. Here the CDR3 DNA reads TGCGCCAGCAGCCAGGGCCCGAGAGGAGCGGGGGGACATGAGCAGTTCTTC.